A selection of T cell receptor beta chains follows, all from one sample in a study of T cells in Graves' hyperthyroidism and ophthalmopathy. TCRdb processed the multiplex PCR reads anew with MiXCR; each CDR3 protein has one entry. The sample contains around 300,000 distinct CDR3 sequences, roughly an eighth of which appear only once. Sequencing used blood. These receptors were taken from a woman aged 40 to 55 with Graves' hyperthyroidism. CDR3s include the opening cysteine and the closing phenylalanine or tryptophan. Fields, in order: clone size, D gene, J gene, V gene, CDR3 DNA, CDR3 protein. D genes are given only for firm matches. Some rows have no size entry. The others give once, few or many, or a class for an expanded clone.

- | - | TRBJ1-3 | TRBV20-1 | TGCAGTGCGCGGCCAGGGGCCTCTGGAAACACCATATATTTT | CSARPGASGNTIYF
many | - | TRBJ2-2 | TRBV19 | TGTGCCAGTAGTATTCCCCCAGAAGGCGGGGAGCTGTTTTTT | CASSIPPEGGELFF
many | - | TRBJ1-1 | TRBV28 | TGTGCCAGTCAGGTCCGGCAGTTGAACACTGAAGCTTTCTTT | CASQVRQLNTEAFF
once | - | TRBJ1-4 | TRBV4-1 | TGCGCCAGCAGCCAATTGACCCATTCTAATGAAAAACTGTTTTTT | CASSQLTHSNEKLFF
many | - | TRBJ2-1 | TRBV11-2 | TGTGCCAGCAGCTTAGTAGGGGTAGCCAATGAGCAGTTCTTC | CASSLVGVANEQFF
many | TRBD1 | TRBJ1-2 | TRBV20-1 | TGCAGTGCTGAGGACAGGTCCAACTATGGCTACACCTTC | CSAEDRSNYGYTF
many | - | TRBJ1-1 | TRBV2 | TGTGCCAGCAGCCGGGAAACGGAGACTGAAGCTTTCTTT | CASSRETETEAFF
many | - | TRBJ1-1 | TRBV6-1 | TGTGCCAGCAGACAAGCGTGGGTAAATGAAGCTTTCTTT | CASRQAWVNEAFF
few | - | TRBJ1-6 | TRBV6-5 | TGTGCCAGCAGTTACTCCCTAAATTCACCCCTCCACTTT | CASSYSLNSPLHF
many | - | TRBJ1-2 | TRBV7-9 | TGTGCCAGCAGCTTAGGGCAAGGGGTCTATGGCTACACCTTC | CASSLGQGVYGYTF
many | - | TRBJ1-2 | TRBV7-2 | TGTGCCAGCAGCTTGGGACGGGCCTATGGCTACACCTTC | CASSLGRAYGYTF
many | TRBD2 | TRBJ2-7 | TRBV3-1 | TGTGCCAGCAGCCAAGACATACGGGAGGGAAGCTACGAGCAGTACTTC | CASSQDIREGSYEQYF
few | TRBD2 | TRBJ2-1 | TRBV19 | TGTGCCAGTAGTATATCGGGCGGGAGCTCCTACAATGAGCAGTTCTTC | CASSISGGSSYNEQFF
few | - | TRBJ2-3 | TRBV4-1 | TGCGCCAGCAGCCTTTTGGGGGGCGCGATAGATACGCAGTATTTT | CASSLLGGAIDTQYF
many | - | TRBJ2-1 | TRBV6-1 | TGTGCCAGCAGTGAATTCAGAACCCAGAACGGCGGTGAGCAGTTCTTC | CASSEFRTQNGGEQFF
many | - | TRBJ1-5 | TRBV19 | TGTGCCAGTAGTATAGGTCCAGGTTTGGAGCCCCAGCATTTT | CASSIGPGLEPQHF
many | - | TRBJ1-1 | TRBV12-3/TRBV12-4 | TGTGCCAGCAGTTCTACCAACGCAGGGGAAGCTTTCTTT | CASSSTNAGEAFF
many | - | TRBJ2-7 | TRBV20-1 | TGCAGTGCTAGCCCATCTTCCTACGAGCAGTACTTC | CSASPSSYEQYF
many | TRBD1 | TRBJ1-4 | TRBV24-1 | TGTGCCACCAGTGATTTGCAAGGACAGGGTATTTGGGGGAATGAAAAACTGTTTTTT | CATSDLQGQGIWGNEKLFF
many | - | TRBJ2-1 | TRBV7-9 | TGTGCCCCGGCCCAGGTTCTGCAGAATGAGCAGTTCTTC | CAPAQVLQNEQFF
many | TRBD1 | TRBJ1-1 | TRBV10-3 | TGTGCCATTAGCCGGGACAGGGATAGTACTGAAGCTTTCTTT | CAISRDRDSTEAFF
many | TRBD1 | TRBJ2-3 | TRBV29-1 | TGCAGCGTTGAACGGGACAGGGGGCGCGTAGATACGCAGTATTTT | CSVERDRGRVDTQYF
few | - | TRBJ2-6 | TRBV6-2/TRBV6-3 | TGTGCCAGCAGTTACTCAGGGGGGGCCCTGCGGGGGGCCAACGTCCTGACTTTC | CASSYSGGALRGANVLTF
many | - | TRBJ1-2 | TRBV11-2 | TGTGCCAGCAGCTTCTCAGGGGACGCTAACTATGGCTACACCTTC | CASSFSGDANYGYTF
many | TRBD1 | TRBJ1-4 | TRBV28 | TGTGCCAGCAGTCCGGGGGGTACAGGGGCCGACGAAAAACTGTTTTTT | CASSPGGTGADEKLFF
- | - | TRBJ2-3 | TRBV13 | TGTGCCAGCAGCTCGCCCCAATCAACAGATACGCAGTATTTT | CASSSPQSTDTQYF
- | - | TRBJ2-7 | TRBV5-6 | TGTGTCAGCAGCTTGGAGCTAGGGAAAGGCTCCTACGAGCAGTACTTC | CVSSLELGKGSYEQYF
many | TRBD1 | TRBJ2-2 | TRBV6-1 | TGTGCCAGCAGACCACCGGGACAGGGGGCCGGGGAGCTGTTTTTT | CASRPPGQGAGELFF
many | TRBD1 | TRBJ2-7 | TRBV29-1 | TGCAGCGCCGGGACAGCCTCCTACGAGCAGTACTTC | CSAGTASYEQYF
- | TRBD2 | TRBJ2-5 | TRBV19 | TGTGCCAGTAGTATGAGCGGGAGGGGAGAGACCCAGTACTTC | CASSMSGRGETQYF
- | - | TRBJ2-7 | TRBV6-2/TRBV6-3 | TGTGCCAGCAGTTACGCGGGACTTGCCTACGAGCAGTACTTC | CASSYAGLAYEQYF
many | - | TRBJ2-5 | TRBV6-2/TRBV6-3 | TGTGCCAGCAGTTGGGTGAAGAGAGAGACCCAGTACTTC | CASSWVKRETQYF
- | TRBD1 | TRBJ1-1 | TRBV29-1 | TGCAGCGTCGCCCTGGGGACAGTCAACACTGAAGCTTTCTTT | CSVALGTVNTEAFF
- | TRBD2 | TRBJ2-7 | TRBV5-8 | TGTGCCAGCAGCTTGACTAGCGGTCTCTCCTACGAGCAGTACTTC | CASSLTSGLSYEQYF
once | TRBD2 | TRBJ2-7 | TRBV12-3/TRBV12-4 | TGTGCCAGCAGTTCCGCCCGTGGGCTAGCGGGAGGGCCCTCCTACGAGCAGTACTTC | CASSSARGLAGGPSYEQYF
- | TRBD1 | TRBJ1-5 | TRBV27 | TGTGCCAGCACTGAAAGGGGGCTTGGCAATCAGCCCCAGCATTTT | CASTERGLGNQPQHF
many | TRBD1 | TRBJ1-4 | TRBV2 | TGTGCCAGCAGTGCCTTCGGACAGGGGGCCGATGAAAAACTGTTTTTT | CASSAFGQGADEKLFF
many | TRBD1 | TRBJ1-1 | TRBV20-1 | TGCAGTGCTCGGCCCCCACCGGGACAGGGGGCCGGAGGGGCTTTCTTT | CSARPPPGQGAGGAFF
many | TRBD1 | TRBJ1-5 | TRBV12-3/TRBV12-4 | TGTGCCAGCAGTCCAAAATGGACAGGGGGCCCCCAGCATTTT | CASSPKWTGGPQHF
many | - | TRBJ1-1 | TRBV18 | TGTGCCAGCTCACCAGCAGGAGAAGCTTTCTTT | CASSPAGEAFF
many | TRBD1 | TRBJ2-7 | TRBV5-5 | TGTGCCAGCAGCACCGCAGGACAGGGCTACGAGCAGTACTTC | CASSTAGQGYEQYF
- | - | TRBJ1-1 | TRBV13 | TGTGCCAGCAGTCCTATGCTGGGGGACAACACTGAAGCTTTCTTT | CASSPMLGDNTEAFF
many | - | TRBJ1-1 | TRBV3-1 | TGTGCCAGCAGCCAAGTCGGAATGACCACTGAAGCTTTCTTT | CASSQVGMTTEAFF
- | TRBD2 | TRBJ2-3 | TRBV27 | TGTGCCAGCAGTAGCCCCGGGCGGGAGGGCCTGAATACGCAGTATTTT | CASSSPGREGLNTQYF
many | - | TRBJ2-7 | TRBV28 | TGTGCCAGCATGGCTAGCTCCTACGAGCAGTACTTC | CASMASSYEQYF
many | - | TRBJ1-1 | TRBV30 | TGTGCCTGGAGTCAAGAGGGGCACACTGAAGCTTTCTTT | CAWSQEGHTEAFF
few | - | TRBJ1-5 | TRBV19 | TGTGCCAGTACCAAGGGTCTGGGGAATCAGCCCCAGCATTTT | CASTKGLGNQPQHF
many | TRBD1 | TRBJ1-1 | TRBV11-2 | TGTGCCAGCAGCCCCGGGACAGTCACTGAAGCTTTCTTT | CASSPGTVTEAFF
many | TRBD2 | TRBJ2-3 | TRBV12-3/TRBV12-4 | TGTGCCAGCACCTCCTTACTAGCGGGCACAGATACGCAGTATTTT | CASTSLLAGTDTQYF
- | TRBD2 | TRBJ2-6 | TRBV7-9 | TGTGCCAGCAGCTTAGAGGGGACTAGATTGGCTGGGGCCAACGTCCTGACTTTC | CASSLEGTRLAGANVLTF
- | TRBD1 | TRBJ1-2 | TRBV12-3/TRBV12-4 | TGTGCCAGCAGCAAACCCGGACAGGGGGTTAACTATGGCTACACCTTC | CASSKPGQGVNYGYTF
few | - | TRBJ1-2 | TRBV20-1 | TGCAGTGCTAGAGACCCTACAACTTCCTATGGCTACACCTTC | CSARDPTTSYGYTF
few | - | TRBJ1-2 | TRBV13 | TGTGCCAGCAGCGAGGCATTCGGGGATGAATATGGCTACACCTTC | CASSEAFGDEYGYTF